Presented here are 24 T cell receptor beta chains from one specimen sequenced in a study of T cell responses to AZD1222 COVID-19 vaccine. The assay was immunoSEQ multiplex PCR, and TCRdb's table has in-frame clones only and misses some. Among tens of thousands of clones listed, around 90% were seen once. Sample: peripheral blood, taken on day 0 of AZD1222 vaccination. The receptors stem from an adult in good health.

The chain recombines TRBV7-6 with TRBJ2-2, with 14 bases lining up with TRBD2. This CDR3 comprises 19 residues. The ends lost 5 bases at V and 5 bases at J; junction bases unmatched: 13. CDR1 is SGHVS and CDR2 is FNYEAQ in the germline V gene. CDR3 nucleotide sequence: TGTGCCAGCAGCCTCCTCTGGACTAGCGGGAGGCCGGGAACCGGGGAGCTGTTTTTT. Translation gives CASSLLWTSGRPGTGELFF.

The J gene is TRBJ1-2, the V gene TRBV29-1, with D possibly TRBD1 on 6 matching bases. Germline assignment: CDR1 SQVTM and CDR2 ANQGSEA. V gave up 4 bases and J gave up 7 bases, with 19 bases separating them. The CDR3 totals 14 residues. The CDR3 DNA reads as TGCAGCGTTGGCATGTGGGCAGGGGCGGCTGGCTACACCTTC. Protein: CSVGMWAGAAGYTF.

The chain combines TRBV5-1 with TRBJ1-5; TRBD1 matches 9 bases. J was trimmed by 6 bases and V by 4 bases; bases with no gene match: 2. CDR1 is SGHRS, CDR2 YFSETQ, per germline. This CDR3 contains 13 residues. CDR3 nucleotides: TGCGCCAGCAGCCTGACAGGGGGTCAGCCCCAGCATTTT. This translates into CASSLTGGQPQHF.

V gene TRBV28 combines with J gene TRBJ2-1; 9 bases match TRBD2. Unmatched junction bases numbered 16, after V lost 6 bases and J lost 10 bases. The CDR3 is 16 amino acids. The germline V gene encodes CDR1 MDHEN and CDR2 SYDVKM. DNA for the CDR3: TGTGCCAGCAGCCCCTTTTGGCGCGGGAGGGCGAAGGAGCAGTTCTTC. Its protein product is CASSPFWRGRAKEQFF.

DNA for the CDR3: TGTGCCAGCAGCTTGTACACTGGTTGGCAGCCCCAGCATTTT. Its protein is CASSLYTGWQPQHF. V is TRBV7-2 and J is TRBJ1-5; D not resolved. With 3 bases removed from V and 7 bases from J, the gap between germline ends came to 13 bases. CDR3 size: 14 residues. The V gene's germline CDR1 is SGHTA and CDR2 FQGNSA.

The chain uses TRBV2 and TRBJ1-4; D is unresolved. V lost 8 bases, J lost 0 bases, and 7 bases lay in between. The CDR3 spans 13 residues. The germline V gene has CDR1 SNHLY and CDR2 FYNNEI. The CDR3 loop is CASLRSTNEKLFF. The DNA for the CDR3 is TGTGCCAGCCTGAGGTCAACTAATGAAAAACTGTTTTTT. Combining the CDR3 with reference TRBV2 and TRBJ1-4 gives the whole variable domain EPEVTQTPSHQVTQMGQEVILRCVPISNHLYFYWYRQILGQKVEFLVSFYNNEISEKSEIFDDQFSVERPDGSNFTLKIRSTKLEDSAMYFCASLRSTNEKLFFGSGTQLSVL.

The V gene is TRBV10-3, the J gene TRBJ1-4; D is ambiguous. The CDR3 is 14 residues long. Germline-derived CDR1 and CDR2 are ENHRY and SYGVKD. Trimming removed 0 bases from V and 8 bases from J, with 10 bases in between. The CDR3 DNA sequence: TGTGCCATCAGTGAGTCTAGTGATTCCGAAAAACTGTTTTTT. Its protein is CAISESSDSEKLFF.

The chain recombines TRBV9 with TRBJ1-2; unclear D gene. V gave up 4 bases and J gave up 4 bases, with 8 bases separating them. The CDR3 spans 12 residues. From germline, CDR1 is SGDLS and CDR2 YYNGEE. CDR3 amino acids: CASSPDSYGYTF. CDR3 DNA sequence: TGTGCCAGCAGCCCTGATAGCTATGGCTACACCTTC.

This clone was counted between two and nine times. This chain links TRBV2 with TRBJ1-3, with D possibly TRBD1 on 5 matching bases. Germline V CDR1 and CDR2: SNHLY, FYNNEI. Trimming removed 3 bases from V and 1 base from J, with 7 bases in between. The CDR3 length is 14 residues. This chain's CDR3 is CASSEGGSGNTIYF. CDR3 DNA: TGTGCCAGCAGTGAGGGGGGGTCTGGAAACACCATATATTTT.

CDR3 amino acids: CASSVAGTEMYNEQFF. CDR3 bases: TGTGCCAGCAGCGTGGCCGGGACGGAAATGTACAATGAGCAGTTCTTC. The gene calls are TRBV9 and TRBJ2-1; D is tentatively TRBD1 or TRBD2 (5 bases each). The germline CDR1 and CDR2 sequences are SGDLS and YYNGEE. This CDR3 is built from 16 residues. The V end was cut by 2 bases, the J end by 4 bases, with 16 bases between. Based on the CDR3 plus reference TRBV9 and TRBJ2-1, the full variable domain is DSGVTQTPKHLITATGQRVTLRCSPRSGDLSVYWYQQSLDQGLQFLIQYYNGEERAKGNILERFSAQQFPDLHSELNLSSLELGDSALYFCASSVAGTEMYNEQFFGPGTRLTVL.

The rearrangement uses TRBV19 and TRBJ1-1; D uncertain. Looked up from germline, CDR1 is LNHDA and CDR2 is SQIVND (reference sequence). The V end was cut by 2 bases, the J end by 0 bases, with 7 bases between. The CDR3 length is 14 residues. Written as DNA, the CDR3 is TGTGCCAGTAGTATACAGGAGGTGAACACTGAAGCTTTCTTT. Amino acids: CASSIQEVNTEAFF.

The chain uses TRBV28 and TRBJ2-3; 9 nucleotides line up with TRBD1. V shed 4 bases and J 5 bases; nucleotides not matched to a gene: 4. CDR3 length equals 14 residues. The germline CDR1 and CDR2 sequences are MDHEN and SYDVKM. The CDR3 DNA follows: TGTGCCAGCAGTTCCGGGACAGGGATAGATACGCAGTATTTT. Its translation: CASSSGTGIDTQYF.

This CDR3 is CASSSLAGGTSYEQYF. Here the CDR3 DNA reads TGTGCCAGCAGCTCCTTAGCGGGAGGAACATCCTACGAGCAGTACTTC. This chain links TRBV7-2 with TRBJ2-7; TRBD2 aligns across 10 bases. This CDR3 is 16 amino acids long. Germline-derived CDR1 and CDR2 are SGHTA and FQGNSA. Unmatched junction bases numbered 7, after V lost 4 bases and J lost 1 base.

The genes are TRBV10-2 and TRBJ1-1, with D hard to call. The CDR3 runs 10 residues. In germline, CDR1 is WSHSY, CDR2 SAAADI. V lost 2 bases and J lost 9, with 4 bases in between. In DNA, the CDR3 is TGCGCCAGCAGTGAGGGTCAAGCTTTCTTT. Translation: CASSEGQAFF.

This chain links TRBV24-1 with TRBJ2-1, with 8 positions matching TRBD1. Germline V CDR1 and CDR2: KGHDR, SFDVKD. The CDR3 is 14 residues long. The J segment lost 9 bases and the V segment lost 2 bases, leaving 5 bases of the junction unmatched. CDR3 nucleotide sequence: TGTGCCACCAGTGATTCGGGGACAGGCGGTGAGCAGTTCTTC. Translation gives CATSDSGTGGEQFF.

The chain employs TRBV5-1 and TRBJ2-5; D is possibly TRBD2 (7 bases). Germline assignment: CDR1 SGHRS and CDR2 YFSETQ. CDR3 length: 13 amino acids. V lost 4 bases, J lost 5 bases, and 12 bases lay in between. As DNA, the CDR3 is TGCGCCAGCAGCAAGGGGGGGTTGGAGACCCAGTACTTC. This translates into CASSKGGLETQYF.

CDR3 nucleotide sequence: TGTGCCAGCTCACGATACTTAGCGGGAGGGGACAATGAGCAGTTCTTC. It yields the protein CASSRYLAGGDNEQFF. The rearrangement uses TRBV18 and TRBJ2-1; 11 nucleotides line up with TRBD2. The CDR3 length is 16 residues. The germline CDR1 and CDR2 sequences are KGHSH and LQKENI. Unmatched junction bases numbered 7, after V lost 4 bases and J lost 5 bases.

The chain uses TRBV10-2 and TRBJ2-5; D gene uncertain. In germline, CDR1 is WSHSY, CDR2 SAAADI. The V end lost 6 bases, the J end lost 2 bases, and 4 bases lay between the germline ends. This CDR3 has 11 amino acids. The CDR3 spells CASSVQETQYF. CDR3 in DNA: TGCGCCAGCAGCGTACAAGAGACCCAGTACTTC.

Only one count was recorded for this clone. This rearrangement joins TRBV5-4 to TRBJ1-1, with D possibly being TRBD1 (5 bases). Germline assignment: CDR1 SGHNT and CDR2 YYREEE (reference sequence). V gave up 0 bases and J gave up 7 bases, with 16 bases separating them. The CDR3 runs to 15 residues. The CDR3 spells CASSLAGGIRGEAFF. The CDR3, as DNA: TGTGCCAGCAGCTTGGCTGGGGGGATTAGGGGTGAAGCTTTCTTT.

The CDR3 DNA sequence: TGTGCCAGCAGCCTAGCGGGAGTAGGAGAGGAGACCCAGTACTTC. This codes for CASSLAGVGEETQYF. The rearrangement joins TRBV3-1 (or the pseudogene TRBV3-2) to TRBJ2-5; 9 bases agree with TRBD2. Trimming cost V 4 bases and J 5 bases; bases outside gene matches: 8. The CDR3 runs 15 residues. CDR1 is LGHDT, CDR2 YNNKEL, per germline (reference sequence).

The chain uses TRBV7-2 and TRBJ2-7, with 7 bases aligning to TRBD1. Germline CDR1 and CDR2: SGHTA and FQGNSA. The CDR3 has 13 amino acids. With 8 bases clipped from V and 4 bases from J, the junction kept 8 bases outside the gene matches. CDR3 sequence: CASASSGGYEQYF. As DNA, the CDR3 is TGTGCCAGCGCCTCTTCAGGGGGTTACGAGCAGTACTTC.

This clone has just a few counts. The genes are TRBV11-2 and TRBJ1-1, with 7 bases fitting TRBD1. Per the germline V gene, CDR1 is SGHAT and CDR2 is FQNNGV. Trimming cost V 5 bases and J 1 base; bases outside gene matches: 1. The length of the CDR3 is 13 residues. CDR3 sequence: CASSGDRNTEAFF. As DNA, the CDR3 is TGTGCCAGCAGCGGGGACAGGAACACTGAAGCTTTCTTT.

The CDR3 nucleotides are TGCGCCAGCAGCCAAGATCGCCAGTCTAACTATGGCTACACCTTC. It encodes CASSQDRQSNYGYTF. The chain uses TRBV4-3 and TRBJ1-2; D not resolved. Trimming removed 0 bases at V and 0 bases at J, with 8 bases between. Germline V lookup: CDR1 LGHNA, CDR2 YSLEER. The CDR3 sequence is 15 residues long.

J is TRBJ1-6 and V is TRBV7-8; D unresolved. The CDR3 is 13 residues long. Trimming cost V 5 bases and J 6 bases, with 8 bases left between them. Germline V lookup: CDR1 SGHVS, CDR2 FQNEAQ. In DNA form, the CDR3 reads TGTGCCAGCAGCGTCGGCCGTAATTCACCCCTCCACTTT. Translating gives CASSVGRNSPLHF.